Listed below are T cell receptor beta chains from one sample, sequenced in a study of OX40 agonist ivuxolimab in advanced cancers. TCRdb's copy holds only in-frame clones and misses some; the assay was immunoSEQ multiplex PCR. The sample consists of 70,000 or so clones, 90% of them appearing once. The sequences come from CD4+ or CD8+ T cells sorted from blood, collected in a trial of the OX40 agonist ivuxolimab. The source is an adult with an advanced solid tumor such as melanoma, head and neck, liver or kidney cancer. Each CDR3 is given with its conserved first and last residue. A D gene is named only where the DNA matches it firmly. Expanded clones get a size class; other rows say once, few or many, or leave the size out.

d_call,v_call,j_call,clone_size,cdr3_nt,cdr3_aa
.,TRBV11-2,TRBJ2-5,.,TGTGCCAGCAGCTTAGATAGGTCGGGGGAGACCCAGTACTTC,CASSLDRSGETQYF
TRBD1,TRBV30,TRBJ2-5,.,TGTGCCTGGAGTACAGGGGGCGCGAGGGGGGAGACCCAGTACTTC,CAWSTGGARGETQYF
TRBD1,TRBV5-1,TRBJ2-1,.,TGCGCCAGCGGACAGGGCTCCTACAATGAGCAGTTCTTC,CASGQGSYNEQFF
.,TRBV4-3,TRBJ1-2,.,TGCGCCAGCAGCCAGGCTGGGCGAGCTAACTATGGCTACACCTTC,CASSQAGRANYGYTF
TRBD1,TRBV2,TRBJ2-7,.,TGTGCCAGCAGAAGGAGTTATTCGGACAGGGGGTTCTACGAGCAGTACTTC,CASRRSYSDRGFYEQYF
.,TRBV7-2,TRBJ1-2,once,TGTGCCAGCAGCTTAGCGCTAAGGGGATTGGGGGGCTATGGCTACACCTTC,CASSLALRGLGGYGYTF
.,TRBV28,TRBJ2-1,.,TGTGCCAGCAGTTTATCGGGCGCAGGGTCCTACAATGAGCAGTTCTTC,CASSLSGAGSYNEQFF
.,TRBV15,TRBJ2-4,.,TGTGCCACCAGCAGGAATACAGGGAACATTCAGTACTTC,CATSRNTGNIQYF
.,TRBV19,TRBJ1-2,few,TGTGCCAGTAGCGTGCAGGGGATTGGAGGCTACACCTTC,CASSVQGIGGYTF
.,TRBV11-2,TRBJ2-7,few,TGTGCCAGCAGCTTACACGGGTGGCAGTACTTC,CASSLHGWQYF
.,TRBV5-1,TRBJ2-3,.,TGCGCCAGCAGCTTGCGGGGTCCAGATACGCAGTATTTT,CASSLRGPDTQYF
.,TRBV6-6,TRBJ2-1,.,TGTGCCAGCAGTACCCCGCGGGTTGGGTTTAATGAGCAGTTCTTC,CASSTPRVGFNEQFF
.,TRBV6-5,TRBJ1-2,.,TGTGCCAGCACTAACTGGGCAGGGCACAACTATGGCTACACCTTC,CASTNWAGHNYGYTF
.,TRBV7-2,TRBJ2-2,.,TGTGCCAGCAGACATACAGAGAACACCGGGGAGCTGTTTTTT,CASRHTENTGELFF
.,TRBV4-3,TRBJ1-3,.,TGCGCCAGCAGCCAGTGGGGCTCTGGAAACACCATATATTTT,CASSQWGSGNTIYF
TRBD2,TRBV19,TRBJ2-1,.,TGTGCCAGTAGTAAGGGAGGGAGACCCTACAATGAGCAGTTCTTC,CASSKGGRPYNEQFF
TRBD1,TRBV6-6,TRBJ1-5,few,TGTGCCAGCAGGACGACAGGGACAATCGAGAATCAGCCCCAGCATTTT,CASRTTGTIENQPQHF
.,TRBV4-2,TRBJ1-3,.,TGTGCCAGCAGCCCTGCGCAGGGCTCTGGAAACACCATATATTTT,CASSPAQGSGNTIYF
.,TRBV6-4,TRBJ1-5,few,TGTGCCAGCAGTGTTACAGGGAGTGTAGTTCAGCCCCAGCATTTT,CASSVTGSVVQPQHF
TRBD1,TRBV19,TRBJ1-1,.,TGTGCCACGTCCCGGGACAGGGAGACTACTGCTTTCTTT,CATSRDRETTAFF
TRBD1,TRBV28,TRBJ1-2,large,TGTGCCAGCGGGACAGAGTCTAACTATGGCTACACCTTC,CASGTESNYGYTF
TRBD2,TRBV11-3,TRBJ2-2,.,TGTGCCAGCAGCGGTCTAGCGGGAGGGACCGGGGAGCTGTTTTTT,CASSGLAGGTGELFF